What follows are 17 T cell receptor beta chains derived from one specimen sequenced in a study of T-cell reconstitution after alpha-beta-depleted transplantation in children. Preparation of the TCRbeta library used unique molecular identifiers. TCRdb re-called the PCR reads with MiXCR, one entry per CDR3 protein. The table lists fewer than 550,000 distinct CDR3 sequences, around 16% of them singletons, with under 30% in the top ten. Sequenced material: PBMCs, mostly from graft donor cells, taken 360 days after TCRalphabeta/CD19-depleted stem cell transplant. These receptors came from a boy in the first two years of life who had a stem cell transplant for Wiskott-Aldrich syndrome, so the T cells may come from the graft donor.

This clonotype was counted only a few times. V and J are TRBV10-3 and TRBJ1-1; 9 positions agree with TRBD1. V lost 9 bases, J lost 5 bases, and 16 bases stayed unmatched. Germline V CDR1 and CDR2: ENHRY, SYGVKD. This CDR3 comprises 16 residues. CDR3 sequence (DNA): TGTGCCATAAGTCTAAGCTCCGGGACAGGGAATACTGAAGCTTTCTTT. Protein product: CAISLSSGTGNTEAFF.

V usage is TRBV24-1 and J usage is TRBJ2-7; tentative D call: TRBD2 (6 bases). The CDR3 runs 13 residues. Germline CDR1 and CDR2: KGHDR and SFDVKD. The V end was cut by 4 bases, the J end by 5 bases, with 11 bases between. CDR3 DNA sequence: TGTGCCACCAGTGACCCCCCTAGCGACGAGCAGTACTTC. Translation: CATSDPPSDEQYF.

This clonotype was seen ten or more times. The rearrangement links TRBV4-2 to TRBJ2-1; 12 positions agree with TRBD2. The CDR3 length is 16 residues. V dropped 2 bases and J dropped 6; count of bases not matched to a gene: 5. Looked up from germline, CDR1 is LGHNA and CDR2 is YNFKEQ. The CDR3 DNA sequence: TGTGCCAGCAGCCAACTAGCGGGAGGGCCCGGCAATGAGCAGTTCTTC. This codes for CASSQLAGGPGNEQFF.

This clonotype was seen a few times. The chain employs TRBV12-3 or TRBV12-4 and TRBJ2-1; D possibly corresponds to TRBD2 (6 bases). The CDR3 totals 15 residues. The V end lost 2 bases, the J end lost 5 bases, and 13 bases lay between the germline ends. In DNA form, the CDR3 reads TGTGCCAGCAGTTTATGGAGGGAAAGGAACAATGAGCAGTTCTTC. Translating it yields CASSLWRERNNEQFF.

In nucleotides, the CDR3 is TGTGCCAGCACCCCGAGCTTTTCCACAGATACGCAGTATTTT. Translation: CASTPSFSTDTQYF. The gene calls are TRBV3-1 and TRBJ2-3; D remains ambiguous. CDR3 size: 14 residues. CDR1 LGHDT and CDR2 YNNKEL come from the germline V gene (reference sequence). The ends were cut back, 7 bases at V and 2 bases at J, with 13 bases in the middle.

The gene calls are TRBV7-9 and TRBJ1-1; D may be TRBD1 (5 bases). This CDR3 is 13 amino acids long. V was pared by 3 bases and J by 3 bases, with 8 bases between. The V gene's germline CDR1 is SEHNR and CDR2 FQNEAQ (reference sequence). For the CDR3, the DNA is TGTGCCAGCAGCTTGACAGTTTACACTGAAGCTTTCTTT. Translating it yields CASSLTVYTEAFF.

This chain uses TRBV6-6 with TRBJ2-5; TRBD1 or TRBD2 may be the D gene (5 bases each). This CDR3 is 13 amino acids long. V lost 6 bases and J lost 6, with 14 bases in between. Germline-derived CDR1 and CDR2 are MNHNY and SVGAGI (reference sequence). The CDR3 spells CASRRDRTKTQYF. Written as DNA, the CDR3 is TGTGCCAGCAGAAGGGACCGGACGAAGACCCAGTACTTC.

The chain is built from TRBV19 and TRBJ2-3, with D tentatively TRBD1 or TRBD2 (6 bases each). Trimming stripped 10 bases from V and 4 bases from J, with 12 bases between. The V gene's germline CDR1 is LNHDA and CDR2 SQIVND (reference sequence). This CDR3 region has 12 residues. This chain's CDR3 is CATGGLADTQYF. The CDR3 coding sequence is TGTGCCACCGGGGGCTTGGCAGATACGCAGTATTTT.

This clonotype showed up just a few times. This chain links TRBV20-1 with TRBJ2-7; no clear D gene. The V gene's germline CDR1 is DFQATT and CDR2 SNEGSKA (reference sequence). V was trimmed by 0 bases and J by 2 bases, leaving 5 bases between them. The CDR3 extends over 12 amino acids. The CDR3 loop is CSARDEAYEQYF. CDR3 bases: TGCAGTGCTAGAGATGAGGCCTACGAGCAGTACTTC.

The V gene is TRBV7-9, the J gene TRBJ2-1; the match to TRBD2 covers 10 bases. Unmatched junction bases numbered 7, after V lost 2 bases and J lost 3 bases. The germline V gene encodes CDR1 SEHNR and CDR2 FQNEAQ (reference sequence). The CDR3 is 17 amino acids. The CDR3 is CASSLRAGLAVYNEQFF. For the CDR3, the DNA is TGTGCCAGCAGCTTAAGGGCCGGACTAGCGGTCTACAATGAGCAGTTCTTC.

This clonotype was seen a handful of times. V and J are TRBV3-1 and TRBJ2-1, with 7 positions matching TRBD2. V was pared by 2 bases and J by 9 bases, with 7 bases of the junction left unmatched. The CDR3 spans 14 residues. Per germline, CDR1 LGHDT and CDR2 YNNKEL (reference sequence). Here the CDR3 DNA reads TGTGCCAGCAGCCAAATCCTGACTAGCACTGAGCAGTTCTTC. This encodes CASSQILTSTEQFF.

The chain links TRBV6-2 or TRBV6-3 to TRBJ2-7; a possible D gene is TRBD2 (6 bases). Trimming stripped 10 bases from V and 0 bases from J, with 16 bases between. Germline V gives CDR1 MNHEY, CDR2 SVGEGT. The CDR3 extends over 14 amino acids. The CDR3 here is CATRAAGSSYEQYF. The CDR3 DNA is TGTGCCACCCGGGCGGCGGGGAGCTCCTACGAGCAGTACTTC.

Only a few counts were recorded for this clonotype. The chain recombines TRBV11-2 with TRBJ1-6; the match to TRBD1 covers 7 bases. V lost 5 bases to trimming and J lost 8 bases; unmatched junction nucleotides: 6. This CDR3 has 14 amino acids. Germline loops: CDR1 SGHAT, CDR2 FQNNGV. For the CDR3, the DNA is TGTGCCAGCAGCCCCGCAGGGGGGGATTCACCCCTCCACTTT. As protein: CASSPAGGDSPLHF.

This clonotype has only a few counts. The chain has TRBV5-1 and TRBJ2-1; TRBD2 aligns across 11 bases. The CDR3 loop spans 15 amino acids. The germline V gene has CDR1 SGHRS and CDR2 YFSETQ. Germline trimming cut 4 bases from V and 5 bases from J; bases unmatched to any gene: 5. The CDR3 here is CASSVGLAGNNEQFF. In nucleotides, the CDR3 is TGCGCCAGCAGCGTTGGACTAGCGGGTAACAATGAGCAGTTCTTC. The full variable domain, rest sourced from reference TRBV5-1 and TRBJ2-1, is KAGVTQTPRYLIKTRGQQVTLSCSPISGHRSVSWYQQTPGQGLQFLFEYFSETQRNKGNFPGRFSGRQFSNSRSEMNVSTLELGDSALYLCASSVGLAGNNEQFFGPGTRLTVL.

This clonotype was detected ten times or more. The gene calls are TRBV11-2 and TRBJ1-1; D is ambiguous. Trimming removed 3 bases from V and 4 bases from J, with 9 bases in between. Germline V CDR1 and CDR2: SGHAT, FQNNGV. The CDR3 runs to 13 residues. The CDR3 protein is CASSLVRSTEAFF. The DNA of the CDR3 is TGTGCCAGCAGCTTGGTGCGGAGCACTGAAGCTTTCTTT.

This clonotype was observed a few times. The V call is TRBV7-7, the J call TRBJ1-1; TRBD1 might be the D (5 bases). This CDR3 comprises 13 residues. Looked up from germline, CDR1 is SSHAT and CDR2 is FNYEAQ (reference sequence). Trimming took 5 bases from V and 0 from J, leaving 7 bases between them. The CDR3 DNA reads TGTGCCAGCAGCGTGACAGTGAACACTGAAGCTTTCTTT. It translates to CASSVTVNTEAFF. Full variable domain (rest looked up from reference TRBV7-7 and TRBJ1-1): GAGVSQSPRYKVTKRGQDVTLRCDPISSHATLYWYQQALGQGPEFLTYFNYEAQPDKSGLPSDRFSAERPEGSISTLTIQRTEQRDSAMYRCASSVTVNTEAFFGQGTRLTVV.

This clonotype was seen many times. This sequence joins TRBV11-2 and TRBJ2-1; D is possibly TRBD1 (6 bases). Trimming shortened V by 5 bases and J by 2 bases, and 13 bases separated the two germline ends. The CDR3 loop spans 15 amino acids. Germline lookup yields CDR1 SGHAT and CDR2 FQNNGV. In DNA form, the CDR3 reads TGTGCCAGCAGCCCGTGGACAGCAACCTACAATGAGCAGTTCTTC. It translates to CASSPWTATYNEQFF. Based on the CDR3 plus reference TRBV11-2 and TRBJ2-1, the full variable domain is EAGVAQSPRYKIIEKRQSVAFWCNPISGHATLYWYQQILGQGPKLLIQFQNNGVVDDSQLPKDRFSAERLKGVDSTLKIQPAKLEDSAVYLCASSPWTATYNEQFFGPGTRLTVL.